The present T cell receptor (beta chain) was sequenced within a study of patients and donors after allogeneic stem cell transplantation. MiXCR, applied by TCRdb to the RT-PCR reads, yields one record per CDR3 protein. The sample has hundreds of thousands of distinct CDR3 sequences; roughly 17% are singletons. The specimen sequenced was blood, either unsorted or a sorted T cell fraction (not recorded which). The TCR was taken from a human donor who was either an allogeneic HSCT recipient or a stem cell or donor lymphocyte infusion donor (not recorded which). It is not recorded whose cells these are; they may come from a transplant donor.

The chain's CDR3 is CASHQYKGDTDTQYF. CDR3 bases: TGTGCCAGCCACCAGTATAAGGGGGACACAGATACGCAGTATTTT. The chain uses TRBV6-1 and TRBJ2-3, with D maybe TRBD1 (6 bases). Trimming took off 8 bases at V and 2 bases at J, with 17 bases between the two ends. The CDR3 sequence is 15 residues long. The V gene's germline CDR1 is MNHNS and CDR2 SASEGT.